Presented here are 27 T cell receptor beta chains from one specimen sequenced in a study of blood T cells in healthy people across ages. Primers used in a second PCR of about 7 to 12 cycles were a sample-barcoded 5' primer and a J-beta primer mix. MiXCR, run by TCRdb on the 5' RACE reads, gives a single entry per CDR3 protein. This table has 1,800,000 or so distinct CDR3 sequences, roughly 43% appearing once. The sequenced sample was blood. Every receptor here comes from a human donor in good health.

This clonotype has only a few counts. The rearrangement uses TRBV5-1 and TRBJ2-7; weak D call: TRBD1 (6 bases). Trimming pared 1 base from V and 5 bases from J, leaving 13 bases between. Germline V CDR1 and CDR2: SGHRS, YFSETQ. The CDR3 length is 14 residues. CDR3 bases: TGCGCCAGCAGCTTGCAAACAGGGAGCAACGAGCAGTACTTC. As protein: CASSLQTGSNEQYF.

The genes are TRBV7-9 and TRBJ1-5; TRBD1 matches at 8 bases. The CDR3 consists of 14 residues. Germline assignment: CDR1 SEHNR and CDR2 FQNEAQ (reference sequence). Trimming removed 2 bases from V and 7 bases from J; junction bases left unmatched: 4. This chain's CDR3 is CASSLKGTGQPQHF. Written as DNA, the CDR3 is TGTGCCAGCAGCTTAAAGGGGACAGGACAGCCCCAGCATTTT.

V usage is TRBV20-1 and J usage is TRBJ2-1; D gene uncertain. The J call is uncertain, as TRBJ2-7 better fits the DNA end. This CDR3 has 15 amino acids. Germline CDR1 is DFQATT and CDR2 is SNEGSKA (reference sequence). The CDR3 is CSVPGPKTSYNEQYF. The CDR3 bases are TGCAGTGTTCCGGGCCCCAAAACCTCCTACAATGAGCAGTACTTC.

This clonotype was seen only a few times. CDR3 bases: TGTGCCAGCAGTTACTCGAGCGTGGGGGGGAGGGAGACCCAGTACTTC. Protein sequence: CASSYSSVGGRETQYF. This rearrangement joins TRBV6-5 to TRBJ2-5, with 7 nucleotides matching TRBD2. V lost 0 bases and J lost 5; bases outside the gene matches: 9. This CDR3 region has 16 residues. In germline, CDR1 is MNHEY, CDR2 SVGAGI.

This clonotype was seen once. V and J are TRBV7-2 and TRBJ2-3; the match to TRBD1 covers 7 bases. Germline V gives CDR1 SGHTA, CDR2 FQGNSA. The CDR3 is 17 residues long. V lost 4 bases, J lost 0 bases, and 10 bases stayed unmatched. CDR3 DNA: TGTGCCAGCAGCTATCCCCTTGGGACAGAAAGCACAGATACGCAGTATTTT. Encoded protein: CASSYPLGTESTDTQYF.

The V gene is TRBV2, the J gene TRBJ2-4; no firm D call. The CDR3 has 12 residues. V shed 5 bases and J shed 8 bases, with 10 bases lying between them. Germline values: CDR1 SNHLY, CDR2 FYNNEI. The DNA for the CDR3 is TGTGCCAGCAGTTTAGACGGATACATTCAGTACTTC. This encodes CASSLDGYIQYF.

The rearrangement uses TRBV29-1 and TRBJ2-1, with D tentatively TRBD1 (5 bases). The J call may be in error: the DNA end matches TRBJ2-7 better. From germline, CDR1 is SQVTM and CDR2 ANQGSEA. The CDR3 is 14 residues long. CDR3 region: CSVDRRGSSGEQYF. The CDR3 coding sequence is TGCAGCGTTGATAGAAGGGGAAGCTCGGGTGAGCAGTACTTC.

This clonotype was recorded a few times. The chain couples TRBV20-1 to TRBJ1-2; 7 positions match TRBD1. CDR3 size: 18 residues. Germline CDR1 is DFQATT and CDR2 is SNEGSKA (reference sequence). V gave up 0 bases and J gave up 4 bases; unmatched junction bases: 17. The CDR3 sequence: CSARDRRQGESMFYGYTF. The CDR3 DNA reads TGCAGTGCTAGAGATCGGAGGCAGGGGGAAAGTATGTTCTATGGCTACACCTTC.

The rearrangement links TRBV4-3 to TRBJ2-7; unclear D gene. The DNA matches TRBJ2-5 better at its end, which makes the J call doubtful. There are 14 residues in the CDR3. The V gene's germline CDR1 is LGHNA and CDR2 YSLEER. The chain's CDR3 is CASSQDYRRETQYF. CDR3 nucleotides: TGCGCCAGCAGCCAAGATTACCGAAGGGAGACCCAGTACTTC.

This clonotype was recorded a few times. This chain links TRBV20-1 with TRBJ2-7, with D perhaps assigned TRBD1 or TRBD2 (6 bases each). CDR1 is DFQATT, CDR2 SNEGSKA, per germline (reference sequence). Trimming left V 0 bases short and J 4 bases short, with 13 bases between. The CDR3 runs to 14 residues. The CDR3 nucleotides read TGCAGTGCTAGAGATTCGGGGGCTGAGTACGAGCAGTACTTC. As protein: CSARDSGAEYEQYF.

This clonotype was seen more than once but under ten times. The chain joins TRBV6-1 to TRBJ1-4; the D gene is possibly TRBD1 (6 bases). The length of the CDR3 is 14 residues. V shed 5 bases and J shed 7 bases, with 14 bases lying between them. Per germline, CDR1 MNHNS and CDR2 SASEGT. The CDR3 bases are TGTGCCAGCAGTCAACAGGGACTTGGTGAAAAACTGTTTTTT. It is translated as CASSQQGLGEKLFF.

This sequence joins TRBV10-3 and TRBJ2-7; D ambiguous. Trimming stripped 6 bases from V and 3 bases from J, with 12 bases between. CDR1 ENHRY and CDR2 SYGVKD come from the germline V gene. The CDR3 spans 13 residues. The CDR3 nucleotides read TGTGCCATCAGGGATCGACCCAACTACGAGCAGTACTTC. This translates into CAIRDRPNYEQYF.

This clonotype was recorded a few times. The chain has TRBV6-5 and TRBJ1-2; D not certain. This CDR3 is 12 amino acids long. Looked up from germline, CDR1 is MNHEY and CDR2 is SVGAGI. V was clipped by 5 bases and J by 8 bases, with 12 bases between them. The CDR3 nucleotides are TGTGCCAGCAGTGCGGATTCGCAGGGCTACACCTTC. It translates to CASSADSQGYTF.

The V call is TRBV20-1, the J call TRBJ2-5; a possible D gene is TRBD1 (6 bases). The germline V and J ends were trimmed by 1 base and 3 bases, with 21 bases remaining between them. The CDR3 contains 17 residues. Per the germline V gene, CDR1 is DFQATT and CDR2 is SNEGSKA (reference sequence). The CDR3 reads CSARARPGVGIKETQYF. The CDR3 region has the DNA TGCAGTGCTAGAGCCAGACCAGGGGTGGGGATAAAAGAGACCCAGTACTTC.

The V gene is TRBV6-5, the J gene TRBJ2-5, with a weak D call TRBD1 (6 bases). The J call may be wrong; the DNA end is better matched by TRBJ2-7. This CDR3 is 15 amino acids long. Germline V lookup: CDR1 MNHEY, CDR2 SVGAGI. The CDR3 protein is CASSYSGPGQYEQYF. DNA of the CDR3: TGTGCCAGCAGTTACTCGGGCCCTGGACAGTACGAGCAGTACTTC.

This clonotype was observed a few times. The rearrangement uses TRBV6-2 or TRBV6-3 and TRBJ2-7, with D possibly matching TRBD2 (7 bases). V gave up 5 bases and J gave up 7 bases, with 18 bases separating them. The CDR3 totals 14 residues. CDR1 and CDR2 (germline): MNHEY, SVGEGT. The CDR3 DNA reads as TGTGCCAGCAGTCGAGCGGGACACCCTTGGGAGCAGTACTTC. This encodes CASSRAGHPWEQYF.

The sample holds many counts of this clonotype. The rearrangement joins TRBV10-3 to TRBJ2-5; 7 nucleotides line up with TRBD1. CDR3 length equals 14 residues. The V gene end was trimmed by 3 bases and the J gene end by 4 bases; junction bases not matched to a gene: 5. CDR1 and CDR2 from the germline V gene are ENHRY and SYGVKD. Here the CDR3 DNA reads TGTGCCATCAGTGAACTAGGGGGCTCAGAGACCCAGTACTTC. Its protein is CAISELGGSETQYF.

V is TRBV24-1 and J is TRBJ2-3; D remains unclear. V dropped 0 bases and J dropped 6 bases, with 15 bases sitting between them. The length of the CDR3 is 16 residues. Germline CDR1 is KGHDR and CDR2 is SFDVKD. The DNA for the CDR3 is TGTGCCACCAGTGATTTGTCAGGAATACCCGGGGATACGCAGTATTTT. Protein sequence: CATSDLSGIPGDTQYF.

The rearrangement links TRBV3-1 to TRBJ2-7; D remains ambiguous. This CDR3 spans 12 amino acids. Trimming stripped 4 bases from V and 6 bases from J, with 10 bases between. The germline V gene encodes CDR1 LGHDT and CDR2 YNNKEL (reference sequence). DNA for the CDR3: TGTGCCAGCAGCCCCGTCCTGGGCGAGCAGTACTTC. It encodes CASSPVLGEQYF.

This clonotype was counted a single time. This rearrangement joins TRBV28 to TRBJ1-4; perhaps TRBD1 as D (5 bases). The ends were cut back, 5 bases at V and 5 bases at J, with 12 bases in the middle. The length of the CDR3 is 14 residues. Germline V lookup: CDR1 MDHEN, CDR2 SYDVKM. CDR3 sequence: CASSGRVENEKLFF. CDR3 bases: TGTGCCAGCAGTGGCAGGGTAGAGAATGAAAAACTGTTTTTT.

Turning to this clonotype: The junction differs from germline at one of its ends, possibly a read error. This chain uses TRBV6-6 with TRBJ1-2, with no clear D. The CDR3 spans 14 residues. From germline, CDR1 is MNHNY and CDR2 SVGAGI (reference sequence). The CDR3 loop is CACSYGSPIYGYTF. In DNA, the CDR3 is TGTGCCTGCAGTTACGGTAGCCCAATCTATGGCTACACCTTC.

Only a few counts were recorded for this clonotype. V and J are TRBV5-1 and TRBJ2-2; the D is unclear. The CDR3 loop spans 17 amino acids. Per the germline V gene, CDR1 is SGHRS and CDR2 is YFSETQ. Trimming took 3 bases from V and 0 from J, leaving 15 bases between them. CDR3: CASSSAPMAANTGELFF. The CDR3 bases are TGCGCCAGCAGCTCCGCCCCGATGGCGGCGAACACCGGGGAGCTGTTTTTT.

The chain links TRBV21-1 to TRBJ2-3; TRBD2 is taken as the D call from the table, unchecked against the DNA. TRBV21-1 is a listed pseudogene. This CDR3 is built from 14 residues. The CDR3 sequence is CASSTTSDTDTQYF. In DNA, the CDR3 is TGTGCCAGCAGCACGACTAGCGACACAGATACGCAGTATTTT.

The gene calls are TRBV7-3 and TRBJ1-1; 7 nucleotides align to TRBD1. CDR3 length: 15 amino acids. Germline trimming cut 0 bases from V and 2 bases from J; bases unmatched to any gene: 3. From germline, CDR1 is SGHTA and CDR2 FQGTGA. In nucleotides, the CDR3 is TGTGCCAGCAGCTTAACGACAGGGAGTAACACTGAAGCTTTCTTT. This translates into CASSLTTGSNTEAFF.

This clonotype has more than one count but fewer than ten. This chain connects TRBV28 to TRBJ2-1, with D perhaps assigned TRBD1 or TRBD2 (5 bases each). V lost 6 bases and J lost 5, with 17 bases in between. Germline CDR1 MDHEN, CDR2 SYDVKM. The CDR3 contains 15 residues. The CDR3 DNA reads TGTGCCAGCAGCCAGCGGACATTTAACGACAATGAGCAGTTCTTC. This encodes CASSQRTFNDNEQFF.

This clonotype appeared once. V is TRBV12-3 or TRBV12-4 and J is TRBJ2-1, with D uncertain. The CDR3 length is 13 residues. Deletions cut 3 bases from V and 9 bases from J, with 12 bases between. The CDR3 spells CASSLISNTEQFF. CDR3 sequence (DNA): TGTGCCAGCAGTTTGATCTCGAACACTGAGCAGTTCTTC.

This clonotype was picked up a small number of times. The J gene is TRBJ1-1, the V gene TRBV20-1; D not resolved. V dropped 6 bases and J dropped 4 bases, with 18 bases sitting between them. The germline V gene has CDR1 DFQATT and CDR2 SNEGSKA (reference sequence). The CDR3 consists of 14 residues. The CDR3 bases are TGCAGTGCCCCGGACCGCGTACGAGGCACTGAAGCTTTCTTT. Its protein is CSAPDRVRGTEAFF.